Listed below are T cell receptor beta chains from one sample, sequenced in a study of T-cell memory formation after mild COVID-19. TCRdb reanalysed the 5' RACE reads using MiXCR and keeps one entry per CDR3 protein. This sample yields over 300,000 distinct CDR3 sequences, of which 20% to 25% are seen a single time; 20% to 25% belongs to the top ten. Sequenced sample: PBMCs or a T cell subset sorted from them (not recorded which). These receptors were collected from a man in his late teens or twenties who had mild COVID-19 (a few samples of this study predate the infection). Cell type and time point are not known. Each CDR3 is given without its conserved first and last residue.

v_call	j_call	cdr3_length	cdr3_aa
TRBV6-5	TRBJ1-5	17	ASSSTNDRAEDGNQPQH
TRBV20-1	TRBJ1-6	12	SARQGANNSPLH
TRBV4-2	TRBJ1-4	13	ASSQDPQGDEKLF
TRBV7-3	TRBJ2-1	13	ASSQRGGTYNEQF
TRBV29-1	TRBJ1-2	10	SSLSEHFGYT
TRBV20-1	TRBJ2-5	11	SADTGSQETQY
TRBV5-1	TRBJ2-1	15	ASSLGFSDGAYNEQF
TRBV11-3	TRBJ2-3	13	ASSPGQSGADTQY
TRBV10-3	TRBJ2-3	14	ATPTTGARSTDTQY
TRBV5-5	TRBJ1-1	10	ASSQGVAEAF
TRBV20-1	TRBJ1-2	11	SARRDLKGGYT
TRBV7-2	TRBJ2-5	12	ASSLQRGQETQY
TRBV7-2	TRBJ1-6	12	ASSSWTNRDRVH
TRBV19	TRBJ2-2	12	ASSIVRGAGELF
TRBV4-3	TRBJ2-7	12	ASSLRPGYYEQY
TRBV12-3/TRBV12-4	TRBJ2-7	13	ASSFPGTRGYEQY
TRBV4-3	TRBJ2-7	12	ASSPLGRGHEQY
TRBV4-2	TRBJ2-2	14	ASSQEKGAPTGELF
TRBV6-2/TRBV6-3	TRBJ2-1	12	ASSYGAAGNEQF